The clone carrying this T cell receptor (beta chain) was picked up one time. Antigen specificity is unknown. TCRdb fed the reads into MiXCR, producing one record per CDR3 protein. The table includes roughly 920,000 distinct CDR3 sequences, about a third detected once. The sample is drawn from a study of T cell repertoires in cytomegalovirus infection. Study-level findings and limits: Carriers of CMV plus the relevant HLA were identified by cumulative public TCR beta family frequency.

Trimming left V 5 bases short and J 2 bases short, with 20 bases between. The V gene's germline CDR1 is MNHEY and CDR2 SVGAGI. The CDR3 spans 17 residues. The sequence was obtained from a human donor in good health (CMV status not recorded). Some clones in this sample may be carry-over from other donors' samples. This specimen consisted of cultured CD8+ T cells from PBMCs, obtained from culture after CMV antigen stimulation. The V gene is TRBV6-5, the J gene TRBJ2-3; D gene unclear. The CDR3 is CASSPLTEIGPTDTQYF. CDR3 bases: TGTGCCAGCAGTCCACTGACCGAGATAGGGCCCACAGATACGCAGTATTTT.